This is a list of T cell receptor beta chains from one sample in a study of glioma-infiltrating T cells after dendritic cell vaccination. The method was immunoSEQ multiplex PCR; TCRdb's version includes in-frame clones alone and lacks a portion of them. The repertoire holds tens of thousands of clones, roughly four fifths seen once, with around 9.6% in the top ten. Sample: blood, taken before dendritic cell vaccination. The receptors come from a human donor with glioblastoma. The CDR3 runs from the conserved cysteine through the conserved F or W. D genes are given only for firm matches. The size entry is marked missing in some rows and otherwise reads once, few, many or a size class.

>-|TRBV7-9|TRBJ1-1|-
CASSLGGADTEAFF
TGTGCCAGCAGCTTAGGGGGAGCGGACACTGAAGCTTTCTTT
>-|TRBV5-1|TRBJ1-1|-
CASSVGGNTEAFF
TGCGCCAGCAGTGTAGGGGGGAACACTGAAGCTTTCTTT
>-|TRBV6-1|TRBJ2-6|TRBD1
CASSVRRGQGILSGANVLTF
TGTGCCAGCAGTGTTCGAAGGGGGCAGGGGATTCTTTCTGGGGCCAACGTCCTGACTTTC
>-|TRBV6-5|TRBJ2-7|TRBD1
CASSCSGQGSEQYF
TGTGCCAGCAGTTGCTCGGGACAGGGAAGCGAGCAGTACTTC
>-|TRBV7-8|TRBJ2-7|TRBD1
CASSLPQGVGEQYF
TGTGCCAGCAGCTTACCCCAGGGGGTCGGGGAGCAGTACTTC
>-|TRBV28|TRBJ1-2|-
CASSPGLVEGGYTF
TGTGCCAGCAGTCCGGGACTCGTGGAAGGAGGCTACACCTTC
>-|TRBV10-3|TRBJ1-2|-
CAIRDNQEHF
TGTGCCATCAGGGACAATCAGGAACACTTC
>-|TRBV6-1|TRBJ1-2|-
CASRVDSPNYGYTF
TGTGCCAGCAGAGTGGACAGTCCTAACTATGGCTACACCTTC
>-|TRBV5-1|TRBJ2-7|TRBD1
CASSPYRGGIREQYF
TGCGCCAGCAGCCCGTACAGGGGCGGAATTCGCGAGCAGTACTTC
>-|TRBV5-8|TRBJ2-7|TRBD2
CASPTIPLSGERSEQYF
TGTGCCAGCCCTACAATCCCACTTAGCGGGGAAAGGTCCGAGCAGTACTTC
>-|TRBV4-2|TRBJ2-1|TRBD2
CASSQEGTSPWDEQFF
TGTGCCAGCAGCCAAGAGGGGACTAGCCCTTGGGATGAGCAGTTCTTC
>-|TRBV6-5|TRBJ1-1|TRBD1
CASRDGQGNTEAFF
TGTGCCAGCAGAGATGGACAGGGGAACACTGAAGCTTTCTTT
>-|TRBV28|TRBJ2-2|TRBD1
CASRRPIYRGGTGELFF
TGTGCCAGCAGGCGGCCGATTTACAGGGGCGGTACCGGGGAGCTGTTTTTT
>-|TRBV6-1|TRBJ2-5|TRBD1
CASSERDSQETQYF
TGTGCCAGCAGTGAGAGGGACAGCCAAGAGACCCAGTACTTC
>-|TRBV5-4|TRBJ2-7|-
CASSSPVNSYEQYF
TGTGCCAGCAGCTCGCCGGTCAACTCCTACGAGCAGTACTTC
>-|TRBV5-1|TRBJ1-6|-
CASHRDYNSPLHF
TGCGCCAGCCACAGGGACTATAATTCACCCCTCCACTTT
>-|TRBV5-1|TRBJ2-5|-
CASSSSQGGQETQYF
TGCGCCAGCAGCTCGTCCCAGGGGGGACAAGAGACCCAGTACTTC
>-|TRBV10-2|TRBJ2-7|TRBD2
CASRDSGGATNEQYF
TGCGCCAGCAGGGATAGCGGGGGGGCCACCAACGAGCAGTACTTC
>-|TRBV13|TRBJ2-1|TRBD1
CASSPTGAGAEQFF
TGTGCCAGCAGCCCAACAGGGGCCGGGGCTGAGCAGTTCTTC
>-|TRBV6-4|TRBJ2-2|TRBD2
CASSDRGGEYTGELFF
TGTGCCAGCAGTGACCGGGGAGGGGAATACACCGGGGAGCTGTTTTTT
>few|TRBV5-4|TRBJ2-3|TRBD2
CASSLVPVAGGPGTDTQYF
TGTGCCAGCAGCTTGGTCCCCGTAGCGGGGGGGCCCGGCACAGATACGCAGTATTTT
>-|TRBV19|TRBJ1-2|-
CASSIRTGTYGYTF
TGTGCCAGTAGTATAAGAACAGGGACCTATGGCTACACCTTC
>-|TRBV11-2|TRBJ2-7|-
CASRPREGETFSYEQYF
TGTGCCAGCCGCCCTCGTGAGGGAGAAACTTTTTCCTACGAGCAGTACTTC
>-|TRBV30|TRBJ1-1|TRBD1
CAWSGQGALLNTEAFF
TGTGCCTGGAGTGGACAGGGTGCGTTGTTGAACACTGAAGCTTTCTTT
>-|TRBV5-1|TRBJ2-3|TRBD1
CASSLGSTGTDTQYF
TGCGCCAGCAGCTTGGGTTCGACAGGGACAGATACGCAGTATTTT
>-|TRBV18|TRBJ1-4|-
CASSPQGATNEKLFF
TGTGCCAGCTCACCTCAGGGTGCAACTAATGAAAAACTGTTTTTT
>-|TRBV2|TRBJ1-4|-
CASSELPGMAEKLFF
TGTGCCAGCAGTGAACTTCCGGGTATGGCCGAAAAACTGTTTTTT
>-|TRBV7-2|TRBJ1-4|TRBD1
CASSRGGANEKLFF
TGTGCCAGCAGCAGAGGGGGCGCTAATGAAAAACTGTTTTTT
>-|TRBV5-4|TRBJ2-7|-
CASSLVVQGGAGKQYF
TGTGCCAGCAGCTTGGTAGTCCAGGGGGGCGCAGGAAAGCAGTACTTC
>-|TRBV12-1|TRBJ2-1|-
CARFQGTRGLLYNEQFF
TGTGCCAGATTCCAGGGAACCAGGGGGCTCCTCTACAATGAGCAGTTCTTC
>-|TRBV18|TRBJ1-1|-
CASSGSFSAEAFF
TGTGCCAGCTCCGGGTCGTTTAGCGCTGAAGCTTTCTTT
>-|TRBV27|TRBJ1-2|-
CASRPGTKGGYTF
TGTGCCAGCAGACCCGGGACAAAAGGTGGCTACACCTTC
>-|TRBV6-1|TRBJ2-2|TRBD2
CASSLAGGGTGELFF
TGTGCCAGCAGTCTAGCGGGGGGCGGGACCGGGGAGCTGTTTTTT
>few|TRBV9|TRBJ2-7|TRBD1
CASSAGQGGYEQYF
TGTGCCAGCAGCGCCGGACAGGGGGGCTACGAGCAGTACTTC
>-|TRBV16|TRBJ1-6|-
CASSQRQNNSPLHF
TGTGCCAGCAGCCAAAGACAGAATAATTCACCCCTCCACTTT
>-|TRBV29-1|TRBJ2-5|-
CSVDGAQEGETQYF
TGCAGCGTTGACGGGGCCCAGGAGGGTGAGACCCAGTACTTC
>-|TRBV5-4|TRBJ1-6|TRBD1
CASSRAGGNSPLHF
TGTGCCAGCAGCAGGGCAGGGGGGAATTCACCCCTCCACTTT
>-|TRBV6-6|TRBJ1-4|TRBD1
CASSSDRGPEKLFF
TGTGCCAGCAGTTCGGACAGGGGGCCTGAAAAACTGTTTTTT
>-|TRBV4-1|TRBJ1-2|TRBD1
CASSQEVRQGANTF
TGCGCCAGCAGCCAAGAGGTGCGCCAGGGGGCTAACACCTTC
>once|TRBV5-6|TRBJ1-1|-
CASKKQGINTEAFF
TGTGCCAGCAAAAAACAGGGAATAAACACTGAAGCTTTCTTT
>-|TRBV18|TRBJ2-2|TRBD2
CASSPVAGLNTGELFF
TGTGCCAGCTCCCCGGTAGCGGGGCTGAACACCGGGGAGCTGTTTTTT
>-|TRBV2|TRBJ2-3|TRBD1
CASSGGTGGVGRGTDTQYF
TGTGCCAGCAGCGGTGGGACAGGGGGCGTGGGACGGGGCACAGATACGCAGTATTTT
>-|TRBV7-8|TRBJ2-2|-
CASRAGESGELFF
TGTGCCAGCAGAGCAGGGGAATCCGGGGAGCTGTTTTTT
>-|TRBV11-2|TRBJ2-3|-
CASSFNSGTDTQYF
TGTGCCAGCAGCTTTAATAGCGGCACAGATACGCAGTATTTT
>-|TRBV18|TRBJ1-1|-
CASSSRQVGPEAFF
TGTGCCAGCTCATCAAGACAGGTTGGCCCTGAAGCTTTCTTT
>-|TRBV6-5|TRBJ1-1|-
CASSYSTEDTEAFF
TGTGCCAGCAGTTACTCGACAGAGGACACTGAAGCTTTCTTT
>few|TRBV29-1|TRBJ2-2|TRBD1
CSARTGAFGNTGELFF
TGCAGCGCCAGGACAGGGGCATTTGGGAACACCGGGGAGCTGTTTTTT